This is a list of T cell receptor beta chains from one sample in a study of cytomegalovirus exposure and HLA in healthy donors. Assay used: immunoSEQ multiplex PCR; TCRdb lists only in-frame clones, some missing. The repertoire holds more than 85,000 clones, with around 86% as singletons. Material for sequencing was PBMCs. All receptors come from a man in his forties or fifties in good health and CMV-seronegative. The CDR3 runs from the conserved cysteine through the conserved F or W. The D gene is left open where the match is weak. Clone size is stated in some rows and not others, as once, few, many or a class when expanded.

CDR3 length: 15
J gene: TRBJ1-2
D gene: TRBD1
clone size: once
V gene: TRBV6-5
CDR3 protein: CASSYSTGFNYGYTF
CDR3 DNA: TGTGCCAGCAGTTACTCGACAGGGTTTAACTATGGCTACACCTTC

CDR3 length: 15
J gene: TRBJ2-1
D gene: TRBD2
clone size: NA
V gene: TRBV5-4
CDR3 protein: CASSLVLAGSNEQFF
CDR3 DNA: TGTGCCAGCAGCTTGGTGCTAGCGGGGAGTAATGAGCAGTTCTTC

CDR3 length: 14
J gene: TRBJ1-1
D gene: NA
clone size: few
V gene: TRBV6-1
CDR3 protein: CASSLQGRDTEAFF
CDR3 DNA: TGTGCCAGCAGCCTACAGGGTCGTGACACTGAAGCTTTCTTT

CDR3 length: 14
J gene: TRBJ2-7
D gene: NA
clone size: NA
V gene: TRBV2
CDR3 protein: CASSVQGPNYEQYF
CDR3 DNA: TGTGCCAGCAGTGTTCAGGGGCCGAACTACGAGCAGTACTTC

CDR3 length: 13
J gene: TRBJ1-2
D gene: NA
clone size: NA
V gene: TRBV6-5
CDR3 protein: CASSYIGTNGYTF
CDR3 DNA: TGTGCCAGCAGTTATATCGGTACCAATGGCTACACCTTC

CDR3 length: 14
J gene: TRBJ2-4
D gene: NA
clone size: NA
V gene: TRBV6-5
CDR3 protein: CASSYRAGLNIQYF
CDR3 DNA: TGTGCCAGCAGTTACCGGGCAGGGCTCAACATTCAGTACTTC

CDR3 length: 13
J gene: TRBJ2-1
D gene: NA
clone size: few
V gene: TRBV7-8
CDR3 protein: CASSLAQLNEQFF
CDR3 DNA: TGTGCCAGCAGCTTAGCGCAACTCAATGAGCAGTTCTTC

CDR3 length: 14
J gene: TRBJ1-2
D gene: NA
clone size: NA
V gene: TRBV29-1
CDR3 protein: CSVGRGGYGDGYTF
CDR3 DNA: TGCAGCGTCGGGAGGGGAGGGTACGGGGATGGCTACACCTTC

CDR3 length: 13
J gene: TRBJ1-2
D gene: TRBD1
clone size: NA
V gene: TRBV27
CDR3 protein: CASTRTGSRGYTF
CDR3 DNA: TGTGCCAGCACCCGGACAGGGTCGCGTGGCTACACCTTC

CDR3 length: 15
J gene: TRBJ1-2
D gene: TRBD1
clone size: once
V gene: TRBV2
CDR3 protein: CASTVGQGAGYGYTF
CDR3 DNA: TGTGCCAGCACCGTTGGACAGGGGGCAGGCTATGGCTACACCTTC

CDR3 length: 13
J gene: TRBJ1-5
D gene: NA
clone size: NA
V gene: TRBV28
CDR3 protein: CASLGRTNQPQHF
CDR3 DNA: TGTGCCAGCCTCGGGCGGACAAATCAGCCCCAGCATTTT

CDR3 length: 16
J gene: TRBJ2-3
D gene: TRBD2
clone size: once
V gene: TRBV7-8
CDR3 protein: CASSLELAGGSDTQYF
CDR3 DNA: TGTGCCAGCAGCTTAGAACTAGCGGGGGGAAGCGATACGCAGTATTTT

CDR3 length: 14
J gene: TRBJ2-3
D gene: TRBD1
clone size: NA
V gene: TRBV6-5
CDR3 protein: CASTDRGQPDTQYF
CDR3 DNA: TGTGCCAGCACCGACAGGGGGCAACCAGATACGCAGTATTTT